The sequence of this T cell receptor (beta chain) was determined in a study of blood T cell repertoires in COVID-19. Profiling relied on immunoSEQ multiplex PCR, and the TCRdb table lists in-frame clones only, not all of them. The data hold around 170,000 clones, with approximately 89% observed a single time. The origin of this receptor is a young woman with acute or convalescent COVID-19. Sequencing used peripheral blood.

The CDR3 DNA reads as TGTGCCAGCAGCGATACCGGGACTAGCGGCTATTCCAATGAGCAGTTCTTC. Residues: CASSDTGTSGYSNEQFF. V is TRBV11-2 and J is TRBJ2-1; 11 bases are a match to TRBD2. This CDR3 is 17 amino acids long. Germline V gene data show CDR1 as SGHAT and CDR2 as FQNNGV. V was pared by 5 bases and J by 6 bases, with 12 bases of the junction left unmatched.